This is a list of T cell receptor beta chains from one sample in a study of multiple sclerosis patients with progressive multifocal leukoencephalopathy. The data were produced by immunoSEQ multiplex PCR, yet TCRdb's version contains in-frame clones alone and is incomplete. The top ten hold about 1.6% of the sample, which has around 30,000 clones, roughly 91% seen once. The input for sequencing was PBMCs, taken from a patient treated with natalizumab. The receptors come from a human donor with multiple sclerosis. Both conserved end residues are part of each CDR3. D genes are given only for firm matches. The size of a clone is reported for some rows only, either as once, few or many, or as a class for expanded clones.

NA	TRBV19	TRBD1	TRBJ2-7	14	TGTGCCAGTAGTCCGGGGACAGGGCTAACCAGGCAGTACTTC	CASSPGTGLTRQYF
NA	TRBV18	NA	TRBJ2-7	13	TGTGCCAGCTCACCATGGGACCCGTACGAGCAGTACTTC	CASSPWDPYEQYF
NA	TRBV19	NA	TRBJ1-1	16	TGTGCCAGTACCCCCTGGGGGGGGGACCCGAACACTGAAGCTTTCTTT	CASTPWGGDPNTEAFF
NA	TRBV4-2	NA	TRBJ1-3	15	TGTGCCAGCAGCCAAGGGCTCCTAGGTGGAAACACCATATATTTT	CASSQGLLGGNTIYF
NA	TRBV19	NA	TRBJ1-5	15	TGTGCCAGTACGACGTGGGGGGAGTTCAATCAGCCCCAGCATTTT	CASTTWGEFNQPQHF
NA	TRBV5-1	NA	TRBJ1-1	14	TGCGCCAGCAGCCAGGGCCTAGTTGGGACTGAAGCTTTCTTT	CASSQGLVGTEAFF
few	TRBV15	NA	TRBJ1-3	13	TGTGCCACCAGCAGAGATCCCGGGGACACCATATATTTT	CATSRDPGDTIYF
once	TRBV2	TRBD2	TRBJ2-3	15	TGTGCCAGTTCCGGGACTAGCGGGAGGGCCGATACGCAGTATTTT	CASSGTSGRADTQYF
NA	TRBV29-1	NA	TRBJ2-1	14	TGCAGCGTTGCCGGGCAGGTGTATTACAATGAGCAGTTCTTC	CSVAGQVYYNEQFF
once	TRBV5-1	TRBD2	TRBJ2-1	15	TGCGCCAGCAGCTTGGCGGGAGGGGGCTACAATGAGCAGTTCTTC	CASSLAGGGYNEQFF
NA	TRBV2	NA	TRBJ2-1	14	TGTGCCAGCAGGGCGGGACTTGGGGTCAATGAGCAGTTCTTC	CASRAGLGVNEQFF
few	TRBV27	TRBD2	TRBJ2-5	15	TGTGCCAGCAGTTTCGGGACTAGCGGACAAGAGACCCAGTACTTC	CASSFGTSGQETQYF
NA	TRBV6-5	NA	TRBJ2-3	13	TGTGCCAGCAGTAAAGGACCCTCAGATACGCAGTATTTT	CASSKGPSDTQYF
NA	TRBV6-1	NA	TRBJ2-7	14	TGTGCCAGCAGCCACAGGGAGGGTCCGTACGAGCAGTACTTC	CASSHREGPYEQYF
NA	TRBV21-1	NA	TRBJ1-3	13	TGTGCCAGCAGCAACGCCGGCGGAGACACCATATATTTT	CASSNAGGDTIYF
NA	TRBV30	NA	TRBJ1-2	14	TGTGCCTGGAGTCAATCTAGCCGGAACTATGGCTACACCTTC	CAWSQSSRNYGYTF
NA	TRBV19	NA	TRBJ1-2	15	TGTGCCAGTAGTATAGTCCCGACAGGCCCCTATGGCTACACCTTC	CASSIVPTGPYGYTF
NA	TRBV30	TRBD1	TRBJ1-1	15	TGTGCCTGGAGTGTAAGGCAGGGGGCGAACACTGAAGCTTTCTTT	CAWSVRQGANTEAFF
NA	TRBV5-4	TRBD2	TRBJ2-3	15	TGTGCCAGCAGCTTCCGCGGGAGAGATACAGATACGCAGTATTTT	CASSFRGRDTDTQYF
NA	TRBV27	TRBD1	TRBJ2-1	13	TGTGCCAGCAGTACCGGGACAGGACTAGAGCAGTTCTTC	CASSTGTGLEQFF
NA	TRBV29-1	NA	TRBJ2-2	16	TGCAGCGTTGTTCAGTTTGAAGGTTCGAGCACCGGGGAGCTGTTTTTT	CSVVQFEGSSTGELFF
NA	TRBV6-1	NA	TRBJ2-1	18	TGTGCCAGCAGTGAAGATCTCCGGAGGGGCTCGCCAGGCAATGAGCAGTTCTTC	CASSEDLRRGSPGNEQFF
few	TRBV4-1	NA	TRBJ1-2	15	TGCGCCAGCAGCCAAGAAGGGACTGAGCTCCGTGGCTACACCTTC	CASSQEGTELRGYTF
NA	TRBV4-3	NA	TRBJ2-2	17	TGCGCCAGCAGCCAAGCCCCCGTGATAGCGGTCACCGGGGAGCTGTTTTTT	CASSQAPVIAVTGELFF
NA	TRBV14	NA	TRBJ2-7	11	TGTGCCAGCAAGGGGCCCTACGAGCAGTACTTC	CASKGPYEQYF
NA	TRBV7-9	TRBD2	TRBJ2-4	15	TGTGCCAGCAGCTCCTTCCTGGGCGGGAGAGACATTCAGTACTTC	CASSSFLGGRDIQYF
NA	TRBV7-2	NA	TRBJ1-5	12	TGTGCCAGCAGCTTAGGCCATCAGCCCCAGCATTTT	CASSLGHQPQHF
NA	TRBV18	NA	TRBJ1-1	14	TGTGCCAGCTCACCACCGGGAACGGGCACTGAAGCTTTCTTT	CASSPPGTGTEAFF